This is a list of T cell receptor beta chains from one sample in a study of breast tumors, draining lymph nodes, adjacent tissues. TCRdb reprocessed the multiplex PCR reads via MiXCR and lists one record per CDR3 protein. The repertoire includes 150,000 to 200,000 distinct CDR3 sequences, 30% to 35% of them detected once, and about 3.9% sits in the top ten. The material sequenced was axillary lymph node tissue. The source of these receptors is a female donor with breast cancer. Some clones in this sample may be carry-over from other donors' samples. Both conserved end residues are part of each CDR3. Each record gives: V gene, J gene, clone size, D gene, CDR3 length, CDR3 DNA, CDR3 protein. A D gene is named only where the DNA matches it firmly. Expanded clones get a size class; other rows say once, few or many, or leave the size out.

v_gene: TRBV12-3/TRBV12-4
j_gene: TRBJ1-3
abundance: many
d_gene: TRBD1
len: 15
CDR3nt: TGTGCCAGCAGTGGGGACAGCCACTCTGGAAACACCATATATTTT
CDR3aa: CASSGDSHSGNTIYF

v_gene: TRBV20-1
j_gene: TRBJ2-5
abundance: many
d_gene: TRBD2
len: 12
CDR3nt: TGCAGTGCCCGAGGGAGGGTCTCGACCCAGTACTTC
CDR3aa: CSARGRVSTQYF

v_gene: TRBV7-9
j_gene: TRBJ1-6
abundance: many
d_gene: -
len: 15
CDR3nt: TGTGCCAGCAGCTTAGCGTACAGGAATAATTCACCCCTCCACTTT
CDR3aa: CASSLAYRNNSPLHF

v_gene: TRBV7-3
j_gene: TRBJ2-2
abundance: -
d_gene: -
len: 16
CDR3nt: TGTGCCAGCAGCTTAGGGCCCAGGGTGGACATCGGGGAGCTGTTTTTT
CDR3aa: CASSLGPRVDIGELFF

v_gene: TRBV5-1
j_gene: TRBJ1-4
abundance: many
d_gene: -
len: 14
CDR3nt: TGCGCCAGCAGCTTGGGGCAAGAGAATGAAAAACTGTTTTTT
CDR3aa: CASSLGQENEKLFF

v_gene: TRBV19
j_gene: TRBJ2-3
abundance: -
d_gene: TRBD2
len: 17
CDR3nt: TGTGCCAGTAGTTCGAGCTTAGCGGGCCGCGGCACAGATACGCAGTATTTT
CDR3aa: CASSSSLAGRGTDTQYF

v_gene: TRBV7-6
j_gene: TRBJ1-3
abundance: many
d_gene: -
len: 15
CDR3nt: TGTGCCAGCAGCCCGGGACCCAGGACTGGAAACACCATATATTTT
CDR3aa: CASSPGPRTGNTIYF

v_gene: TRBV4-2
j_gene: TRBJ2-5
abundance: many
d_gene: -
len: 15
CDR3nt: TGTGCCAGCAGCCAAGGTTCGGGAAGCGGGGAGACCCAGTACTTC
CDR3aa: CASSQGSGSGETQYF

v_gene: TRBV7-6
j_gene: TRBJ2-3
abundance: many
d_gene: -
len: 15
CDR3nt: TGTGCCAGCAGCACGGACGGCGTTCGAACAGATACGCAGTATTTT
CDR3aa: CASSTDGVRTDTQYF

v_gene: TRBV15
j_gene: TRBJ2-5
abundance: -
d_gene: -
len: 10
CDR3nt: TGTGCCACGCTAATTGAGACCCAGTACTTC
CDR3aa: CATLIETQYF

v_gene: TRBV19
j_gene: TRBJ1-4
abundance: many
d_gene: -
len: 17
CDR3nt: TGTGCCAGTACCCTTATTGCAGGGGAGGCAACTAATGAAAAACTGTTTTTT
CDR3aa: CASTLIAGEATNEKLFF

v_gene: TRBV5-4
j_gene: TRBJ2-3
abundance: many
d_gene: TRBD2
len: 15
CDR3nt: TGTGCCAGCAGCTTCTGGGAGGGGAGCACAGATACGCAGTATTTT
CDR3aa: CASSFWEGSTDTQYF

v_gene: TRBV7-2
j_gene: TRBJ2-5
abundance: -
d_gene: TRBD2
len: 14
CDR3nt: TGTGCCAGCAGGGGGGGACTAGCTGGGGAGACCCAGTACTTC
CDR3aa: CASRGGLAGETQYF

v_gene: TRBV19
j_gene: TRBJ2-1
abundance: many
d_gene: -
len: 14
CDR3nt: TGTGCCAGTAGTATTAAAGGACTCTACAATGAGCAGTTCTTC
CDR3aa: CASSIKGLYNEQFF

v_gene: TRBV7-3
j_gene: TRBJ2-2
abundance: once
d_gene: -
len: 12
CDR3nt: TGTGCCCCGACAGGGAACACCGGGGAGCTGTTTTTT
CDR3aa: CAPTGNTGELFF

v_gene: TRBV7-2
j_gene: TRBJ2-1
abundance: many
d_gene: -
len: 18
CDR3nt: TGTGCCAGCAGCTTAAAAGTGGGGGGCAGTTTAGGATACAATGAGCAGTTCTTC
CDR3aa: CASSLKVGGSLGYNEQFF

v_gene: TRBV7-9
j_gene: TRBJ2-5
abundance: many
d_gene: -
len: 15
CDR3nt: TGTGCCAGCAGCTTAATGGATGGAGATCAAGAGACCCAGTACTTC
CDR3aa: CASSLMDGDQETQYF

v_gene: TRBV13
j_gene: TRBJ2-1
abundance: many
d_gene: -
len: 15
CDR3nt: TGTGCCAGCAGCTTAGGTGGGGGGGCCCAGAATGAGCAGTTCTTC
CDR3aa: CASSLGGGAQNEQFF

v_gene: TRBV20-1
j_gene: TRBJ1-1
abundance: few
d_gene: TRBD1
len: 15
CDR3nt: TGCAGTGCTAGAGAATGGGACAGCCTGAACACTGAAGCTTTCTTT
CDR3aa: CSAREWDSLNTEAFF

v_gene: TRBV2
j_gene: TRBJ1-6
abundance: -
d_gene: -
len: 13
CDR3nt: TGTGCCAGCAGTGTCGGGGGGGGATCACCCCTCCACTTT
CDR3aa: CASSVGGGSPLHF

v_gene: TRBV11-2
j_gene: TRBJ1-4
abundance: -
d_gene: -
len: 14
CDR3nt: TGTGCCAGCAGACCCCCGGGTCCTAATGAAAAACTGTTTTTT
CDR3aa: CASRPPGPNEKLFF

v_gene: TRBV7-8
j_gene: TRBJ2-7
abundance: many
d_gene: -
len: 11
CDR3nt: TGTGCCAGCAGCCCGGACCACTGGCAGTACTTC
CDR3aa: CASSPDHWQYF